This TCR beta chain was identified during a study of blood T cell repertoires in COVID-19. Across the whole study: Samples taken during acute and convalescent COVID-19 were collected in the United States, Italy and Spain. The analysed material was cDNA or gDNA that came from T cells, B-cell-depleted T cells, or PBMCs.

Patients from Seattle were sampled longitudinally, starting during active infection. This clone was seen only once. In the authors' methods: Amplification from reference gene primers served as the basis for estimated nucleated cell counts. Measured with immunoSEQ multiplex PCR; TCRdb has only the in-frame clones, and not every one. V and J calls and clone size are those listed in that table; D and trimming were worked out from the DNA. The sample lists fewer than 350,000 clones; about 91% were seen once. The V and J ends lost 2 bases and 0 bases respectively, with 15 bases between them. The CDR3 runs to 17 residues. Germline V lookup: CDR1 SGDLS, CDR2 YYNGEE.

The V and J genes are TRBV9 and TRBJ2-1; possibly TRBD1 for D (5 bases). The sequenced sample was peripheral blood. The receptor was derived from a man aged 30 to 39 with COVID-19, enrolled during active disease. The DNA of the CDR3 is TGTGCCAGCAGCGTTTTCTCACAGGCCAGCTCCTACAATGAGCAGTTCTTC. Translation gives CASSVFSQASSYNEQFF.